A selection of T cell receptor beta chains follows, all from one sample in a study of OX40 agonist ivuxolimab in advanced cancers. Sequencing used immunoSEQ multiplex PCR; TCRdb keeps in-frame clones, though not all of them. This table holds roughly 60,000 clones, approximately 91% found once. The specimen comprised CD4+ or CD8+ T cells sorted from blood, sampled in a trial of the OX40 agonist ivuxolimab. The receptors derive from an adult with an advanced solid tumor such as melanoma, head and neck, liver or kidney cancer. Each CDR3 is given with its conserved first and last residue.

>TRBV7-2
CASSRQLLRSRPENEQFF
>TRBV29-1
CSAGTGGETQYF
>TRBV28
CASSYSGGLLTEAFF
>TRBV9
CASSGGGGAQETQYF
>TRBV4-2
CASSLTPYGANEQFF
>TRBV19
CASSGTLYEQYF
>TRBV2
CASSEGASGTTDTQYF
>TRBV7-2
CASSSPTEGNQETQYF
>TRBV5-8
CASSWPGLNTEAFF
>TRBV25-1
CASRELGSGETQYF
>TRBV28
CASSLDLTDTQYF
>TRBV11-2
CASTDRGHEQYF
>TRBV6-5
CASRGGGENTEAFF
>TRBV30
CAWSGYVTRSF
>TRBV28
CASSLWDSRNKWELFF
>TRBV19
CASSLTGGLLAGSPTDTQYF
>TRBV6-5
CASSIWLGTGELFF
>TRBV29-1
CSVEGTSAYEQYF
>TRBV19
CASSISGRYQPQHF
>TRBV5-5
CASSPVGEPRYNEQFF
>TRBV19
CASSIGAGQGNQPQHF
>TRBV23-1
CASSQSPEPSDSDTQYF
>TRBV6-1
CASTEGSATYNEQFF
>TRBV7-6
CASSPMTGGAEPQHF
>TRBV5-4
CASSLSNTEAFF
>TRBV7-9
CASSPGLSGEQYF
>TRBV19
CASSWTSGNNEQFF
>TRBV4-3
CASSRETGPQETQYF
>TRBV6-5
CASSSSTSGGTDTQYF
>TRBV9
CASSPRQGPSTDTQYF
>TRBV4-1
CASSQEGSGAYEQYF
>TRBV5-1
CASSLGTYEQFF
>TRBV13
CASSSDRDRYEQYF
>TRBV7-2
CASSSGQGWPDTQYF
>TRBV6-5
CATIDPWGGNEQFF